This T cell receptor (beta chain) was obtained from a study of T-cell reconstitution after alpha-beta-depleted transplantation in children. General study points: Surviving thymic progenitors and recipient T cells were the source of high TCRbeta diversity at day 60 in some patients. It was newly produced T cells that mostly accounted for T-cell counts and diversity one year after transplant. The study reportedly traced alpha-beta T cells about two months after transplant to several hundred expanded graft clones.

A note on this clonotype: Its antigen is not known.

A TCRbeta library incorporating unique molecular identifiers was prepared. TCRdb analysed the PCR reads with MiXCR anew, one entry per CDR3 protein. The data contain around 490,000 distinct CDR3 sequences, approximately 10% of them singletons. Per germline, CDR1 KGHDR and CDR2 SFDVKD. The CDR3 contains 16 residues. The ends were cut back, 1 base at V and 4 bases at J, with 10 bases in the middle. This receptor was taken from a female patient aged 2-10 years who had a stem cell transplant for aplastic anemia, so the T cells may come from the graft donor. J is TRBJ2-6 and V is TRBV24-1; D call uncertain. Here the sequenced sample was PBMCs, mostly from graft donor cells, taken 180 days after TCRalphabeta/CD19-depleted stem cell transplant. The DNA of the CDR3 is TGTGCCACCAGTGATTTCTTTGCTATCGGGGCCAACGTCCTGACTTTC. As protein: CATSDFFAIGANVLTF.